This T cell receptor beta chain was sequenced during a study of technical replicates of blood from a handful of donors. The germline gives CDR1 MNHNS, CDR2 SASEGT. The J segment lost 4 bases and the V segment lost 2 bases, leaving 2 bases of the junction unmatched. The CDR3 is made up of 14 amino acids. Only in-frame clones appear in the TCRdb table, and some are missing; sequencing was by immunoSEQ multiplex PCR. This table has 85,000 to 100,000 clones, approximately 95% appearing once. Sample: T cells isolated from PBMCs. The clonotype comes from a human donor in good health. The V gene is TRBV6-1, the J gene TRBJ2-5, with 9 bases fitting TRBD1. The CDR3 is CASSELTGGETQYF. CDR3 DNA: TGTGCCAGCAGTGAACTGACAGGGGGAGAGACCCAGTACTTC.